The clone carrying this TCR beta chain has more than one count but fewer than ten. These data are taken from a study of OX40 agonist ivuxolimab in advanced cancers. Looked up from germline, CDR1 is KGHSH and CDR2 is LQKENI. This CDR3 has 17 residues. Trimming pared 6 bases from V and 6 bases from J, leaving 24 bases between. The method was immunoSEQ multiplex PCR; TCRdb's version includes in-frame clones alone and lacks a portion of them. The table lists some 50,000 clones, under 85% of them singletons. This TCR came from an adult with an advanced solid tumor such as melanoma, head and neck, liver or kidney cancer. The specimen was CD4+ or CD8+ T cells sorted from blood, collected in a trial of the OX40 agonist ivuxolimab. The chain recombines TRBV18 with TRBJ2-1; D may be TRBD2 (5 bases). CDR3 nucleotides: TGTGCCAGCTCCCCGCCGCGGGCAGGATCGAACTTCAATGAGCAGTTCTTC. Protein product: CASSPPRAGSNFNEQFF. Looking up the rest from reference TRBV18 and TRBJ2-1 gives the full variable domain: NAGVMQNPRHLVRRRGQEARLRCSPMKGHSHVYWYRQLPEEGLKFMVYLQKENIIDESGMPKERFSAEFPKEGPSILRIQQVVRGDSAAYFCASSPPRAGSNFNEQFFGPGTRLTVL.